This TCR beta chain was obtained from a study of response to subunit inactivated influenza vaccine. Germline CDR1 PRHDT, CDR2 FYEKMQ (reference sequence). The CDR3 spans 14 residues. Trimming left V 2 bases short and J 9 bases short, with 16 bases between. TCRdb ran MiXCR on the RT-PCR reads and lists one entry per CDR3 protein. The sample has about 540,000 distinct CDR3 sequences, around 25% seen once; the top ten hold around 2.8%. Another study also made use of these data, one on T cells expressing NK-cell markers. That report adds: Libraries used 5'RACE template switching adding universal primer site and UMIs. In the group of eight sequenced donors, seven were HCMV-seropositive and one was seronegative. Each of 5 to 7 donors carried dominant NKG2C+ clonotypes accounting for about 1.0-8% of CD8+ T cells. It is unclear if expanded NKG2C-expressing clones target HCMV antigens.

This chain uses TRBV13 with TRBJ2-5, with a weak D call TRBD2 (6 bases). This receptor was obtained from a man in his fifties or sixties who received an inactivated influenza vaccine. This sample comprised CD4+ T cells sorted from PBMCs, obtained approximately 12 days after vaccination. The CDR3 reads CASSLYTGASAQYF. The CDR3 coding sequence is TGTGCCAGCAGCTTATATACGGGAGCATCGGCCCAGTACTTC.